The entry that follows covers one TCR beta chain sequence. Its antigen is as yet unknown. In germline, CDR1 is KGHDR, CDR2 SFDVKD. J lost 3 bases, V lost 3 bases, and 3 bases had no gene match. The CDR3 is made up of 15 amino acids. The sample comes from a study of CD8 T cells in ankylosing spondylitis. Study results and caveats: A number of the motif variants had already been described in reactive arthritis synovial fluid and blood. Significantly higher representation of disease-linked clones was reported for matched ankylosing spondylitis synovial fluid. A TCR beta motif made of under 10 highly homologous variants seemed typical of ankylosing spondylitis blood. Clones that were linked to disease were CD8+ and were relatively rare in peripheral blood.

Quantitative barcoded 5'-RACE was used to prepare TCR beta libraries. TCRdb redid the calling of the 5' RACE reads with MiXCR, one entry per CDR3 protein. The profile shows a few hundred thousand distinct CDR3 sequences, roughly 12% of them singletons. Sequencing was performed on blood, either unsorted or a sorted T cell fraction (not recorded which). This chain uses TRBV24-1 with TRBJ1-4; 7 positions agree with TRBD1. The sequence was obtained from a male donor with ankylosing spondylitis. Written as DNA, the CDR3 is TGTGCCACCAGTGATCCGGGACAGCCTAATGAAAAACTGTTTTTT. The encoded protein is CATSDPGQPNEKLFF.